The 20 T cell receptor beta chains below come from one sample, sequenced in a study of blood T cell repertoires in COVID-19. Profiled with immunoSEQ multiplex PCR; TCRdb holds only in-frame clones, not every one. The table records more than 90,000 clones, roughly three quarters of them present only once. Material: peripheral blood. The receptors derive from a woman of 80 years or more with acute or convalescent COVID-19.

The CDR3 nucleotides read TGTGCCAGCAGTAGACTTGACTATGGCTACACCTTC. It encodes CASSRLDYGYTF. The rearrangement uses TRBV12-3 or TRBV12-4 and TRBJ1-2; D not resolved. The V gene lost 5 bases and the J gene lost 3 bases, with 7 bases spanning the gap. The CDR3 has 12 residues.

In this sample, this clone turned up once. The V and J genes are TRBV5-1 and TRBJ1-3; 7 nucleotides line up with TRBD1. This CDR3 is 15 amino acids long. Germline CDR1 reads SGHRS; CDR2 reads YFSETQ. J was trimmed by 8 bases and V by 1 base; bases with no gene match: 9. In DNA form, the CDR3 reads TGCGCCAGCAGCTTGTGGGACAGCGACTGGGACACCATATATTTT. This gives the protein CASSLWDSDWDTIYF.

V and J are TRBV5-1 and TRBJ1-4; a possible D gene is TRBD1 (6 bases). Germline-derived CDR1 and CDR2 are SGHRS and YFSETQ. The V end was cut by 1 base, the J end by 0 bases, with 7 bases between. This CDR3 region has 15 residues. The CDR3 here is CASSLQGPTNEKLFF. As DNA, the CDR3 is TGCGCCAGCAGCTTGCAGGGGCCAACTAATGAAAAACTGTTTTTT. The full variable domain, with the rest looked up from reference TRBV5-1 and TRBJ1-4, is KAGVTQTPRYLIKTRGQQVTLSCSPISGHRSVSWYQQTPGQGLQFLFEYFSETQRNKGNFPGRFSGRQFSNSRSEMNVSTLELGDSALYLCASSLQGPTNEKLFFGSGTQLSVL.

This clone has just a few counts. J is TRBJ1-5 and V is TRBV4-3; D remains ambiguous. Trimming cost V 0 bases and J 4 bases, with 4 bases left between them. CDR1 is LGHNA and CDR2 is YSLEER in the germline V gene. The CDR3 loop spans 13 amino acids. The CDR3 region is CASSQDRNQPQHF. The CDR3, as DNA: TGCGCCAGCAGCCAAGATCGTAATCAGCCCCAGCATTTT.

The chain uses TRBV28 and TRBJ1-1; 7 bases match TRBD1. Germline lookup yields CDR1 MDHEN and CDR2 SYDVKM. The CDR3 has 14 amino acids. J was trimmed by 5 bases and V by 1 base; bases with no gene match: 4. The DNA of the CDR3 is TGTGCCAGCAGTTTATCAGGGGGAAGTACTGAAGCTTTCTTT. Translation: CASSLSGGSTEAFF.

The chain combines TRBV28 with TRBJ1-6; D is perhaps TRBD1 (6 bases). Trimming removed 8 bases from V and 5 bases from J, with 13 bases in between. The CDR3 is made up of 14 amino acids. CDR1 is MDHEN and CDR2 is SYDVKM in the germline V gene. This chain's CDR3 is CASGKGVNNSPLHF. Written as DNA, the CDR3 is TGTGCCAGCGGAAAGGGGGTGAATAATTCACCCCTCCACTTT.

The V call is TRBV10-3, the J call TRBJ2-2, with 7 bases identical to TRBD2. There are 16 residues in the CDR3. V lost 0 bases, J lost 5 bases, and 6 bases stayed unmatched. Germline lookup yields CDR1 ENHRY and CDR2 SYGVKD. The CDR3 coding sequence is TGTGCCATCAGTGAGTCTAACACGGGGGGAACCGGGGAGCTGTTTTTT. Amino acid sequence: CAISESNTGGTGELFF.

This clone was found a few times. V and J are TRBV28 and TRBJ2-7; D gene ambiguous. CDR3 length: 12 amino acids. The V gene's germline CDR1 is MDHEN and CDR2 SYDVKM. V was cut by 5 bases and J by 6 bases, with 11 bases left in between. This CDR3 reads CASSPLFLEQYF. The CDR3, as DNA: TGTGCCAGCAGTCCCCTTTTTCTCGAGCAGTACTTC.

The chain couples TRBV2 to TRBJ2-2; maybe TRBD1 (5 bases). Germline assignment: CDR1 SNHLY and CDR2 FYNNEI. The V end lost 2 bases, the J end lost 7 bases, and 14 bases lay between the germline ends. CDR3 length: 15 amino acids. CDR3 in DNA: TGTGCCAGCAGTGAATTTCCAGGGCAGGGCGGGGAGCTGTTTTTT. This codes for CASSEFPGQGGELFF.

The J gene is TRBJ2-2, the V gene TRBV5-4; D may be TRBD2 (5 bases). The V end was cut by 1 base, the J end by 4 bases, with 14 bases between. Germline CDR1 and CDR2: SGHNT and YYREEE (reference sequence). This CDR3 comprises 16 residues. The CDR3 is CASSLPGDIGTGELFF. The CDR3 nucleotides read TGTGCCAGCAGCTTGCCCGGGGATATAGGCACCGGGGAGCTGTTTTTT. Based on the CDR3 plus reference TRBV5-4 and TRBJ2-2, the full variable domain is ETGVTQSPTHLIKTRGQQVTLRCSSQSGHNTVSWYQQALGQGPQFIFQYYREEENGRGNFPPRFSGLQFPNYSSELNVNALELDDSALYLCASSLPGDIGTGELFFGEGSRLTVL.

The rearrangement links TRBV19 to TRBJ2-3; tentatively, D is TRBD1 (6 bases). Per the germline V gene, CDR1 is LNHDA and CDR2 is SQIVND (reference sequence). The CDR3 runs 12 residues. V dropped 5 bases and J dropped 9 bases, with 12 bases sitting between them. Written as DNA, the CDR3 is TGTGCCAGTAGTCCCCAGGGGTGGACGCAGTATTTT. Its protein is CASSPQGWTQYF.

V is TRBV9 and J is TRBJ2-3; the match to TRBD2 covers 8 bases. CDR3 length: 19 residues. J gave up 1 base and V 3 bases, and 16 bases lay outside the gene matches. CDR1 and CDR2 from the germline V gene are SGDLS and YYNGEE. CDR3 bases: TGTGCCAGCAGCGAGTCCACCTCGGGCGGGGGGTCCCGCACAGATACGCAGTATTTT. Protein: CASSESTSGGGSRTDTQYF.

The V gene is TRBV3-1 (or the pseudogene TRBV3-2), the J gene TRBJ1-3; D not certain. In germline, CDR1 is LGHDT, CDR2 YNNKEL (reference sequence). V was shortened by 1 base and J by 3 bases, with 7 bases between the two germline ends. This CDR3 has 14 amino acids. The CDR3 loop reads CASSQGSYGNTIYF. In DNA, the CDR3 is TGTGCCAGCAGCCAAGGTAGCTATGGAAACACCATATATTTT.

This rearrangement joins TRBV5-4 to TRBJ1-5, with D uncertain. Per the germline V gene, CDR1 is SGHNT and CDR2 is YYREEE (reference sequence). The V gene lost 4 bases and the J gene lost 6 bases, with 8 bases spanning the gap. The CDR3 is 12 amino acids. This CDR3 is CASSQRGQPQHF. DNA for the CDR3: TGTGCCAGCAGCCAGCGGGGTCAGCCCCAGCATTTT.

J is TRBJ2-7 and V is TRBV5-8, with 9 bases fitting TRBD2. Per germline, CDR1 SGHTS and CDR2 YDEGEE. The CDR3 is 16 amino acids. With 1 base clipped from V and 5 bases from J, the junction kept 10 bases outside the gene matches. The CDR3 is CASSLPRASGNNEQYF. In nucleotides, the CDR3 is TGTGCCAGCAGCTTGCCCCGGGCTAGCGGGAACAACGAGCAGTACTTC.

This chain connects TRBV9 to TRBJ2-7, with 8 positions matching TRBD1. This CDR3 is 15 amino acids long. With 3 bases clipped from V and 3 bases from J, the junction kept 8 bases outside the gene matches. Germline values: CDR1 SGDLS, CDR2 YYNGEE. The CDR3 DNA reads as TGTGCCAGCAGCGCCCGGGACAGGCCTCTCTACGAGCAGTACTTC. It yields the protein CASSARDRPLYEQYF.

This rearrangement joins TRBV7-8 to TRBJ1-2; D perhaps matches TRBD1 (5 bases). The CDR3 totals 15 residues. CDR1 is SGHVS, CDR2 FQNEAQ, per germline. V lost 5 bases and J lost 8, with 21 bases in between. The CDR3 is CASSLIAGLAEGYTF. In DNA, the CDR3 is TGTGCCAGCAGCCTAATAGCGGGACTCGCGGAGGGCTACACCTTC.

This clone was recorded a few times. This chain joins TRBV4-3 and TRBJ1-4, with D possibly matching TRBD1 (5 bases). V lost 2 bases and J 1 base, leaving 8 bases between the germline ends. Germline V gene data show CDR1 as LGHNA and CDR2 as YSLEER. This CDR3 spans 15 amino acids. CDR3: CASSQQGGTNEKLFF. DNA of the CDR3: TGCGCCAGCAGCCAACAGGGAGGAACTAATGAAAAACTGTTTTTT.

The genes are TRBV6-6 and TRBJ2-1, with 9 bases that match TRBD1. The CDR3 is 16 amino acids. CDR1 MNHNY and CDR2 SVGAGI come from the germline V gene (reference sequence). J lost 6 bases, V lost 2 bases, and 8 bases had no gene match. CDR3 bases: TGTGCCAGCAGTTACCTCGGGACAGGGAGTATCAATGAGCAGTTCTTC. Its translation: CASSYLGTGSINEQFF.

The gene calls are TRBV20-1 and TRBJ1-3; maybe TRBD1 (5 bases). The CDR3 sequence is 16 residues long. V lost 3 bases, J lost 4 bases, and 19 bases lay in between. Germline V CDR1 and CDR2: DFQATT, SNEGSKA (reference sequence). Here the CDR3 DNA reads TGCAGTGCTAGTCCACGAGGAGGGGCGGAAGGAAACACCATATATTTT. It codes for CSASPRGGAEGNTIYF.